Each of the 2 T cell receptor beta chains below was sequenced from the same sample in a study of blood T cell repertoires in COVID-19. Method: immunoSEQ multiplex PCR; TCRdb's copy keeps in-frame clones and lacks some. The sample carries approximately 130,000 clones, roughly 87% recorded once. Sequenced input: PBMCs or T cells enriched from blood (not recorded which). The origin of the receptors is a man younger than 45 who had recovered from COVID-19.

This clone was recorded a few times. J is TRBJ1-5 and V is TRBV5-1; D ambiguous. The CDR3 is 13 residues long. Germline lookup yields CDR1 SGHRS and CDR2 YFSETQ. Trimming shortened V by 4 bases and J by 6 bases, and 11 bases separated the two germline ends. As DNA, the CDR3 is TGCGCCAGCAGCCTGGACGTCGGTCAGCCCCAGCATTTT. Its protein product is CASSLDVGQPQHF.

This clone was detected only once. The V gene is TRBV18, the J gene TRBJ2-2, with 8 nucleotides matching TRBD2. Looked up from germline, CDR1 is KGHSH and CDR2 is LQKENI. The CDR3 extends over 16 amino acids. Germline trimming cut 6 bases from V and 4 bases from J; bases unmatched to any gene: 10. The CDR3 region has the DNA TGTGCCAGCTCCCCCGCGGGGGGCGGACGCACCGGGGAGCTGTTTTTT. Translation: CASSPAGGGRTGELFF.